Below, 10 T cell receptor beta chains from the same sample are listed, as sequenced in a study of blood T cell repertoires in COVID-19. The method was immunoSEQ multiplex PCR; TCRdb's version includes in-frame clones alone and lacks a portion of them. The table has hundreds of thousands of clones, 86% seen once. Sequencing input: peripheral blood. The receptor source for this set is a woman in her seventies with COVID-19, enrolled during active disease.

The V call is TRBV27, the J call TRBJ1-4; TRBD1 matches 8 bases. CDR3 length equals 14 residues. Losses at the gene ends were 6 bases for V and 4 bases for J; bases not matched to a gene: 4. CDR1 and CDR2 (germline): MNHEY, SMNVEV (reference sequence). The CDR3 sequence is CASSPGTGNEKLFF. The DNA of the CDR3 is TGTGCCAGCAGCCCCGGGACAGGTAATGAAAAACTGTTTTTT.

The rearrangement uses TRBV15 and TRBJ2-1; D is undetermined. V shed 0 bases and J shed 11 bases, with 14 bases lying between them. Germline loops: CDR1 LNHNV, CDR2 YYDKDF (reference sequence). The CDR3 consists of 14 residues. The CDR3 sequence: CATSRDSAGMKQFF. CDR3 DNA: TGTGCCACCAGCAGAGATTCGGCAGGAATGAAGCAGTTCTTC.

The gene calls are TRBV18 and TRBJ1-6, with D possibly TRBD1 on 5 matching bases. The CDR3 is made up of 15 amino acids. Germline V gives CDR1 KGHSH, CDR2 LQKENI. Trimming removed 3 bases at V and 9 bases at J, with 15 bases between. The DNA of the CDR3 is TGTGCCAGCTCACCCGACGGACATAGCGGTTCACCCCTCCACTTT. Amino acid sequence: CASSPDGHSGSPLHF.

The chain uses TRBV27 and TRBJ2-7; D not resolved. V shed 5 bases and J shed 2 bases, with 4 bases lying between them. Germline CDR1 is MNHEY and CDR2 is SMNVEV (reference sequence). CDR3 size: 11 residues. CDR3 region: CASSTAYEQYF. CDR3 DNA sequence: TGTGCCAGCAGTACTGCCTACGAGCAGTACTTC.

This rearrangement joins TRBV5-1 to TRBJ2-7; TRBD2 is a possible D gene (6 bases). The CDR3 runs to 14 residues. V lost 5 bases and J lost 7, with 19 bases in between. CDR1 SGHRS and CDR2 YFSETQ come from the germline V gene. The CDR3 loop is CASRPGLSEREQYF. The CDR3 DNA reads TGCGCCAGCAGACCGGGACTCTCGGAGAGGGAGCAGTACTTC. Full variable domain (remainder filled in from reference TRBV5-1 and TRBJ2-7): KAGVTQTPRYLIKTRGQQVTLSCSPISGHRSVSWYQQTPGQGLQFLFEYFSETQRNKGNFPGRFSGRQFSNSRSEMNVSTLELGDSALYLCASRPGLSEREQYFGPGTRLTVT.

The chain carries TRBV9 and TRBJ1-2; D is unresolved. Looked up from germline, CDR1 is SGDLS and CDR2 is YYNGEE. The germline V and J ends were trimmed by 0 bases and 5 bases, with 8 bases remaining between them. The CDR3 sequence is 13 residues long. The CDR3 protein is CASSVDGVYGYTF. The CDR3 coding sequence is TGTGCCAGCAGCGTAGACGGGGTGTATGGCTACACCTTC.

The chain joins TRBV5-1 to TRBJ1-1, with 7 bases that match TRBD1. CDR3 length: 14 residues. Germline V gene data show CDR1 as SGHRS and CDR2 as YFSETQ. Trimming cost V 7 bases and J 1 base; bases outside gene matches: 7. CDR3 residues: CASLRGPTNTEAFF. CDR3 DNA: TGCGCCAGCTTAAGGGGGCCAACGAACACTGAAGCTTTCTTT. The whole variable domain, remainder taken from reference TRBV5-1 and TRBJ1-1, is KAGVTQTPRYLIKTRGQQVTLSCSPISGHRSVSWYQQTPGQGLQFLFEYFSETQRNKGNFPGRFSGRQFSNSRSEMNVSTLELGDSALYLCASLRGPTNTEAFFGQGTRLTVV.

This chain joins TRBV10-1 and TRBJ2-3, with D unresolved. Germline values: CDR1 WNHNN, CDR2 SYGVQD (reference sequence). CDR3 length: 11 residues. V dropped 4 bases and J dropped 5 bases, with 4 bases sitting between them. The CDR3 here is CASSVGDTQYF. The CDR3 DNA is TGCGCCAGCAGTGTCGGAGATACGCAGTATTTT.

V and J are TRBV9 and TRBJ1-3; 11 nucleotides match TRBD1. The CDR3 runs to 17 residues. From germline, CDR1 is SGDLS and CDR2 YYNGEE. J gave up 0 bases and V 0 bases, and 2 bases lay outside the gene matches. CDR3 protein: CASSVGGTGGSGNTIYF. The CDR3 DNA follows: TGTGCCAGCAGCGTAGGGGGGACAGGGGGCTCTGGAAACACCATATATTTT.

This chain connects TRBV19 to TRBJ2-2; D is uncertain. Germline loops: CDR1 LNHDA, CDR2 SQIVND (reference sequence). The CDR3 sequence is 12 residues long. The germline V and J ends were trimmed by 0 bases and 9 bases, with 5 bases remaining between them. CDR3 sequence: CASSIDHRELFF. The CDR3 DNA follows: TGTGCCAGTAGTATAGATCATCGGGAGCTGTTTTTT. The full variable domain, its missing parts supplied by reference TRBV19 and TRBJ2-2, is DGGITQSPKYLFRKEGQNVTLSCEQNLNHDAMYWYRQDPGQGLRLIYYSQIVNDFQKGDIAEGYSVSREKKESFPLTVTSAQKNPTAFYLCASSIDHRELFFGEGSRLTVL.